The TCR beta chain under discussion was sequenced for a study of shared clonotypes between healthy human individuals. Remarks on this clone: Its antigen is unidentified.

Profiled with immunoSEQ multiplex PCR; TCRdb holds only in-frame clones, not every one. The data contain nearly 750,000 clones, 72% of them singletons. Study conclusions and caveats: Large depth notwithstanding, sorted-subset sequencing proved incomplete by rarefaction. Relative to clonotypes present in all four donors, those not shared had lower generation probabilities.

Adults of Caucasian background living in Nashville, Tennessee made up all donors. This CDR3 comprises 15 residues. The J segment lost 4 bases and the V segment lost 4 bases, leaving 7 bases of the junction unmatched. CDR1 MGHDK and CDR2 SYGVNS come from the germline V gene. The chain is built from TRBV25-1 and TRBJ1-3; 7 bases fit TRBD1. The sequencing input was memory CD4+ T cells sorted from blood. Subset: CD45RA-negative fraction. The sequence derives from a woman in her twenties or thirties in good health. The CDR3 sequence: CASSGTGVAGNTIYF. The DNA for the CDR3 is TGTGCCAGCAGTGGAACAGGGGTGGCCGGAAACACCATATATTTT.